This TCR beta chain was identified in a study of molecular identifiers for immune sequencing clone quantification. Across the whole study: Replicate RNA came from 20,000 or 100,000 naive CD8 cells and was split five ways, and four parts were sequenced. Overall study findings and caveats: Highly expanded clone sizes could be underestimated by identical TCR molecules that share a barcode. The share of molecules held by clones above 20 RNA copies was over 98% in effector cells and under 1% in naive cells.

This clonotype was picked up a small number of times. What it binds is unknown. The authors sorted naive CD8 T cells as CD8+CD4-CCR7+CD45RA+. TCRdb reprocessed the PCR reads via MiXCR and lists one record per CDR3 protein. The table has about 640,000 distinct CDR3 sequences, 15% to 20% seen once. The V and J ends lost 1 base and 4 bases respectively, with 5 bases between them. The CDR3 consists of 13 residues. Germline assignment: CDR1 SGHTA and CDR2 FQGNSA. The sequence derives from a human donor in good health. Some libraries in this study had Jurkat cell RNA spiked in. This sequence joins TRBV7-2 and TRBJ1-5; no definite D call. The specimen was naive CD8+ T cells from blood, with Jurkat cell RNA spiked in. Subset noted: FACS-sorted CD8+CD4-CCR7+CD45RA+ naive T cells. This chain's CDR3 is CASSLEQNQPQHF. The CDR3 DNA sequence: TGTGCCAGCAGCTTAGAACAAAATCAGCCCCAGCATTTT.